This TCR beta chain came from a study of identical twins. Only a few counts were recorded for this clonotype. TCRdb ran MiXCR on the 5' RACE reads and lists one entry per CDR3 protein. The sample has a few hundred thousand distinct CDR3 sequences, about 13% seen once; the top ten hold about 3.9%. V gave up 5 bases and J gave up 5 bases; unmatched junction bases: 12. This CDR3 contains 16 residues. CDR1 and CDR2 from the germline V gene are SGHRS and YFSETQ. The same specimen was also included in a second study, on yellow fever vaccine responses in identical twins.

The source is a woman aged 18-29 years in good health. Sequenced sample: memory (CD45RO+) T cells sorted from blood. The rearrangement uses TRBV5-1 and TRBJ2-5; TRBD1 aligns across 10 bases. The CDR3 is CASRRAYDRGLETQYF. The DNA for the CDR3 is TGCGCCAGCAGACGTGCGTATGACAGGGGGCTGGAGACCCAGTACTTC.